These 29 T cell receptor beta chains came from one sample sequenced in a study of T-cell reconstitution after alpha-beta-depleted transplantation in children. Using unique molecular identifiers, the investigators prepared the TCRbeta library. Each CDR3 protein is one row after TCRdb ran MiXCR on the PCR reads. The table includes approximately 510,000 distinct CDR3 sequences, about 16% detected once. This specimen consisted of PBMCs from the stem cell graft donor, obtained from the stem cell graft. The receptors here all came from a human donor who donated a stem cell graft to a child with acute lymphoblastic leukemia.

The gene calls are TRBV20-1 and TRBJ2-3, with D perhaps TRBD1 (5 bases). Germline V lookup: CDR1 DFQATT, CDR2 SNEGSKA (reference sequence). The CDR3 has 15 residues. V lost 0 bases and J 6 bases, leaving 16 bases between the germline ends. The DNA of the CDR3 is TGCAGTGCTAGAGATGGGGCCGTGGGGTGGGATACGCAGTATTTT. It specifies CSARDGAVGWDTQYF.

This clonotype appeared a few times. V gene TRBV5-1 combines with J gene TRBJ2-4, with D possibly matching TRBD1 (5 bases). The CDR3 runs to 16 residues. V lost 4 bases and J lost 9, with 23 bases in between. CDR1 and CDR2 (germline): SGHRS, YFSETQ. DNA for the CDR3: TGCGCCAGCAGCGCAAACAGGACGTCGAAAATTAGCATTCAGTACTTC. The encoded protein is CASSANRTSKISIQYF.

The chain carries TRBV10-2 and TRBJ1-1; TRBD1 agrees at 7 bases. Losses at the gene ends were 0 bases for V and 0 bases for J; bases not matched to a gene: 4. CDR1 is WSHSY, CDR2 SAAADI, per germline. The CDR3 length is 16 residues. The CDR3 DNA is TGCGCCAGCAGTGAGTCAGGGGGCCCCATGAACACTGAAGCTTTCTTT. Translating it yields CASSESGGPMNTEAFF.

The CDR3 sequence: CASSSDRGGQPQHF. The CDR3 region has the DNA TGCGCCAGCAGCTCGGACAGGGGTGGGCAGCCCCAGCATTTT. The chain joins TRBV5-1 to TRBJ1-5; 9 positions match TRBD1. V trimming: 3 bases; J trimming: 7 bases; junction bases outside the gene matches: 5. This CDR3 is 14 amino acids long. Germline V CDR1 and CDR2: SGHRS, YFSETQ. Based on the CDR3 plus reference TRBV5-1 and TRBJ1-5, the full variable domain is KAGVTQTPRYLIKTRGQQVTLSCSPISGHRSVSWYQQTPGQGLQFLFEYFSETQRNKGNFPGRFSGRQFSNSRSEMNVSTLELGDSALYLCASSSDRGGQPQHFGDGTRLSIL.

This clonotype showed up just a few times. V usage is TRBV7-9 and J usage is TRBJ2-1; D perhaps matches TRBD1 (5 bases). Germline CDR1 and CDR2: SEHNR and FQNEAQ (reference sequence). The ends were cut back, 5 bases at V and 2 bases at J, with 13 bases in the middle. This CDR3 is built from 15 residues. The CDR3 bases are TGTGCCAGCAGCGTTAAAGGGGTGGCCTACAATGAGCAGTTCTTC. Its protein is CASSVKGVAYNEQFF.

This clonotype was detected only once. The rearrangement uses TRBV3-1 and TRBJ1-5, with a weak D call TRBD1 (5 bases). CDR1 LGHDT and CDR2 YNNKEL come from the germline V gene (reference sequence). The CDR3 consists of 15 residues. Trimming took off 0 bases at V and 6 bases at J, with 12 bases between the two ends. CDR3 in amino acids: CASSQEYGTGQPQHF. For the CDR3, the DNA is TGTGCCAGCAGCCAAGAATATGGGACCGGTCAGCCCCAGCATTTT.

The chain joins TRBV5-5 to TRBJ2-1; D remains unclear. The CDR3 totals 10 residues. Trimming took off 4 bases at V and 14 bases at J, with 10 bases between the two ends. CDR1 and CDR2 from the germline V gene are SGHKS and YYEKEE (reference sequence). CDR3 bases: TGTGCCAGCAGCGGACCCGTTGAGTTCTTC. Translation: CASSGPVEFF.

In this sample, this clonotype turned up many times. The rearrangement uses TRBV12-3 or TRBV12-4 and TRBJ1-1; the D gene is possibly TRBD1 (5 bases). The CDR3 has 16 amino acids. Trimming took 4 bases from V and 1 from J, leaving 16 bases between them. The CDR3 protein is CASSSLPDSQNTEAFF. CDR3 nucleotides: TGTGCCAGCAGTTCGTTGCCTGACAGTCAGAACACTGAAGCTTTCTTT.

The gene calls are TRBV5-8 and TRBJ1-1, with no clear D. CDR1 is SGHTS and CDR2 is YDEGEE in the germline V gene. V was pared by 4 bases and J by 11 bases, with 15 bases between. CDR3 length: 12 amino acids. CDR3 coding DNA: TGTGCCAGCAGCCATCGACGGGCTTGGGCTTTCTTT. This encodes CASSHRRAWAFF.

This clonotype was detected a few times. CDR3 DNA: TGTGCCAGCACCCCCGCGGACAGGGGGATCACCGGGGAGCTGTTTTTT. Amino acids: CASTPADRGITGELFF. This sequence joins TRBV6-1 and TRBJ2-2; 10 bases line up with TRBD1. The CDR3 extends over 16 amino acids. Germline CDR1 reads MNHNS; CDR2 reads SASEGT. V trimming: 7 bases; J trimming: 4 bases; junction bases outside the gene matches: 9.

This clonotype was seen a handful of times. The chain recombines TRBV5-1 with TRBJ2-2; D remains ambiguous. Germline V gene lookup returns CDR1 SGHRS and CDR2 YFSETQ. This CDR3 is built from 14 residues. Trimming removed 2 bases at V and 3 bases at J, with 8 bases between. The CDR3 spells CASSFVWDTGELFF. In DNA, the CDR3 is TGCGCCAGCAGCTTCGTCTGGGACACCGGGGAGCTGTTTTTT.

The genes are TRBV5-1 and TRBJ1-2; 10 bases fit TRBD1. The germline V gene encodes CDR1 SGHRS and CDR2 YFSETQ. The CDR3 covers 15 residues. V shed 5 bases and J 4 bases; nucleotides not matched to a gene: 8. The CDR3 is CASRTGTGDGYGYTF. DNA of the CDR3: TGCGCCAGCAGAACCGGGACAGGGGATGGCTATGGCTACACCTTC. Complete variable domain (other parts from reference TRBV5-1 and TRBJ1-2): KAGVTQTPRYLIKTRGQQVTLSCSPISGHRSVSWYQQTPGQGLQFLFEYFSETQRNKGNFPGRFSGRQFSNSRSEMNVSTLELGDSALYLCASRTGTGDGYGYTFGSGTRLTVV.

The rearrangement uses TRBV19 and TRBJ2-7; 8 bases match TRBD2. V shed 1 base, J shed 5 bases, and the junction held 7 bases outside the gene matches. Germline V gene lookup returns CDR1 LNHDA and CDR2 SQIVND (reference sequence). The CDR3 runs 15 residues. CDR3 DNA sequence: TGTGCCAGTAGTATAGGTACCAGCGGGAGCCACGAGCAGTACTTC. This translates into CASSIGTSGSHEQYF.

This chain links TRBV9 with TRBJ1-2; no reliable D call. CDR1 is SGDLS and CDR2 is YYNGEE in the germline V gene. Trimming stripped 0 bases from V and 3 bases from J, with 15 bases between. This CDR3 spans 16 amino acids. In nucleotides, the CDR3 is TGTGCCAGCAGCGTAGCTCCCCGGGCAGGTTACTATGGCTACACCTTC. Amino acids: CASSVAPRAGYYGYTF.

This clonotype has more than one count but fewer than ten. This chain joins TRBV2 and TRBJ1-5, with no clear D. Germline lookup yields CDR1 SNHLY and CDR2 FYNNEI. This CDR3 has 14 residues. V was pared by 4 bases and J by 4 bases, with 11 bases between. The CDR3 coding sequence is TGTGCCAGCAGTGCTACGTACTTAAATCAGCCCCAGCATTTT. Translating it yields CASSATYLNQPQHF.

The rearrangement links TRBV5-1 to TRBJ2-1; D ambiguous. V was cut by 2 bases and J by 8 bases, with 8 bases left in between. CDR3 size: 12 residues. Germline V gives CDR1 SGHRS, CDR2 YFSETQ. The CDR3 coding sequence is TGCGCCAGCAGCTTTCGACGGGATGAGCAGTTCTTC. It codes for CASSFRRDEQFF. The full variable domain, with the rest looked up from reference TRBV5-1 and TRBJ2-1, is KAGVTQTPRYLIKTRGQQVTLSCSPISGHRSVSWYQQTPGQGLQFLFEYFSETQRNKGNFPGRFSGRQFSNSRSEMNVSTLELGDSALYLCASSFRRDEQFFGPGTRLTVL.

This clonotype occurred a few times. In DNA form, the CDR3 reads TGTGCCAGCAGTTTAGCGGGGTTGGGCAATCAGCCCCAGCATTTT. It codes for CASSLAGLGNQPQHF. This rearrangement joins TRBV12-3 or TRBV12-4 to TRBJ1-5; D gene unclear. The CDR3 spans 15 residues. V lost 0 bases and J 2 bases, leaving 8 bases between the germline ends.

V gene TRBV5-1 combines with J gene TRBJ1-6; D is possibly TRBD1 (5 bases). The CDR3 runs to 13 residues. CDR1 is SGHRS, CDR2 YFSETQ, per germline. V was pared by 2 bases and J by 6 bases, with 6 bases between. The CDR3 DNA sequence: TGCGCCAGCAGCTTCGACAGTAATTCACCCCTCCACTTT. It codes for CASSFDSNSPLHF.

The chain couples TRBV6-1 to TRBJ1-1; D call uncertain. V lost 7 bases and J lost 6, with 15 bases in between. Germline V gives CDR1 MNHNS, CDR2 SASEGT. The CDR3 sequence is 13 residues long. CDR3 nucleotides: TGTGCCAGCACTCAACGAGGGCCCGCTGAAGCTTTCTTT. Encoded protein: CASTQRGPAEAFF.

The chain links TRBV12-3 or TRBV12-4 to TRBJ1-5; tentative D call: TRBD1 (5 bases). This CDR3 contains 17 residues. The V end was cut by 8 bases, the J end by 0 bases, with 20 bases between. CDR3 sequence: CASEGAAYLISNQPQHF. The DNA of the CDR3 is TGTGCCAGCGAAGGGGCCGCCTACTTAATTAGCAATCAGCCCCAGCATTTT.

Concerning this clonotype: A read error may account for a junction end that differs from germline. The CDR3 nucleotides are TGTGCCAGCAGCACTCGAACCGGGACTAGCGGGAGCTACAATGAGCAGCTCTTC. This gives the protein CASSTRTGTSGSYNEQLF. The gene calls are TRBV11-2 and TRBJ2-1; 14 bases agree with TRBD2. Germline values: CDR1 SGHAT, CDR2 FQNNGV. This CDR3 contains 18 residues.

A few counts support this clonotype. CDR3 sequence reads: CASSLFPVNTEAFF. CDR3 sequence (DNA): TGCGCCAGCAGCTTATTTCCAGTGAACACTGAAGCTTTCTTT. The chain links TRBV5-1 to TRBJ1-1; D remains ambiguous. Germline V lookup: CDR1 SGHRS, CDR2 YFSETQ. Trimming removed 2 bases at V and 0 bases at J, with 8 bases between. The CDR3 contains 14 residues.

The table lists this clonotype with a few counts. The chain carries TRBV15 and TRBJ1-5, with D maybe TRBD1 (5 bases). The germline V gene has CDR1 LNHNV and CDR2 YYDKDF (reference sequence). V lost 1 base and J 0 bases, leaving 22 bases between the germline ends. The CDR3 has 20 amino acids. The CDR3 loop is CATSRGGGHPLWGSNQPQHF. The CDR3 DNA reads TGTGCCACCAGCAGAGGAGGAGGACACCCACTATGGGGTAGCAATCAGCCCCAGCATTTT.

The rearrangement uses TRBV18 and TRBJ2-5; D is possibly TRBD1 (5 bases). Germline CDR1 KGHSH, CDR2 LQKENI. Trimming removed 6 bases from V and 5 bases from J, with 13 bases in between. This CDR3 is built from 13 residues. Written as DNA, the CDR3 is TGTGCCAGCTCTCAGACAGCCGCGGAGACCCAGTACTTC. This translates into CASSQTAAETQYF. Using reference TRBV18 and TRBJ2-5 for the parts outside the CDR3, the full variable domain is NAGVMQNPRHLVRRRGQEARLRCSPMKGHSHVYWYRQLPEEGLKFMVYLQKENIIDESGMPKERFSAEFPKEGPSILRIQQVVRGDSAAYFCASSQTAAETQYFGPGTRLLVL.

In its sample, this clonotype was seen a few times. The V call is TRBV4-1, the J call TRBJ2-3; 9 bases match TRBD2. This CDR3 comprises 16 residues. In germline, CDR1 is MGHRA, CDR2 YSYEKL. Trimming took 4 bases from V and 1 from J; bases not matched to a gene: 6. CDR3: CASSPMTSGGTDTQYF. For the CDR3, the DNA is TGCGCCAGCAGCCCAATGACTAGCGGAGGCACAGATACGCAGTATTTT.

The V gene is TRBV20-1, the J gene TRBJ2-7; no definite D call. The germline CDR1 and CDR2 sequences are DFQATT and SNEGSKA (reference sequence). V gave up 2 bases and J gave up 1 base, with 12 bases separating them. CDR3 size: 14 residues. This CDR3 is CSARKNLKSYEQYF. CDR3 in DNA: TGCAGTGCTAGAAAAAATCTTAAGTCCTACGAGCAGTACTTC.

The rearrangement links TRBV28 to TRBJ2-3, with D hard to call. The CDR3 totals 16 residues. V dropped 1 base and J dropped 4 bases, with 15 bases sitting between them. Germline V lookup: CDR1 MDHEN, CDR2 SYDVKM. CDR3 region: CASSLLREVRPDTQYF. The CDR3 nucleotides read TGTGCCAGCAGTTTATTAAGAGAAGTGCGTCCAGATACGCAGTATTTT.

DNA for the CDR3: TGTGCCACCCTACGGACAGGGATAGATGAGCAGTTCTTC. Its translation: CATLRTGIDEQFF. The gene calls are TRBV10-3 and TRBJ2-1, with TRBD1 identical over 8 bases. Germline trimming cut 10 bases from V and 8 bases from J; bases unmatched to any gene: 10. This CDR3 region has 13 residues. The germline V gene has CDR1 ENHRY and CDR2 SYGVKD.

This CDR3 reads CASSPSEVNNEQFF. As DNA, the CDR3 is TGTGCCAGCAGCCCCTCGGAGGTTAACAATGAGCAGTTCTTC. J is TRBJ2-1 and V is TRBV3-1; tentatively, D is TRBD2 (5 bases). Trimming cost V 4 bases and J 5 bases, with 12 bases left between them. The CDR3 is 14 amino acids. Germline values: CDR1 LGHDT, CDR2 YNNKEL (reference sequence).